The table lists the clone carrying this T cell receptor (beta chain) with a few counts. Antigen unknown. This record comes from a study of OX40 agonist ivuxolimab in advanced cancers. Across the whole study: Every patient in dose escalation had hepatocellular carcinoma, melanoma, renal cell or head and neck cancer.

The data were produced by immunoSEQ multiplex PCR, yet TCRdb's version contains in-frame clones alone and is incomplete. The data contain about 94,000 clones, about 92% of them singletons. Findings and caveats of the study: The study found that CD8+ T cells averaged more expanded clones than CD4+.

The specimen was CD4+ or CD8+ T cells sorted from blood, collected in a trial of the OX40 agonist ivuxolimab. The TCR sequence derives from an adult with an advanced solid tumor such as melanoma, head and neck, liver or kidney cancer.

The CDR3 DNA sequence: TGTGCCAGCAGTTTAGGGGTGGCGGCTGAAGCTTTCTTT. Translating gives CASSLGVAAEAFF. V is TRBV27 and J is TRBJ1-1; D ambiguous. Germline V gene sequence: CDR1 MNHEY, CDR2 SMNVEV (reference sequence). Trimming pared 2 bases from V and 6 bases from J, leaving 10 bases between. The CDR3 sequence is 13 residues long.